The 29 T cell receptor beta chains given below trace back to one sample, sequenced in a study of cytomegalovirus exposure and HLA in healthy donors. 13 Jbeta primers and 60 Vbeta primers were used for the PCR. Produced via immunoSEQ multiplex PCR; TCRdb's table is partial and in-frame only. Among 75,000 to 100,000 clones listed, 55% to 80% were seen once. The specimen sequenced was PBMCs. These receptors all come from a man aged 35 to 55 in good health and CMV-seronegative.

The chain joins TRBV10-3 to TRBJ2-7; D possibly corresponds to TRBD1 (5 bases). Germline CDR1 reads ENHRY; CDR2 reads SYGVKD. V was cut by 7 bases and J by 5 bases, with 15 bases left in between. The CDR3 is made up of 13 amino acids. CDR3 loop: CAIKKPGFHEQYF. CDR3 DNA sequence: TGTGCCATCAAAAAACCAGGGTTCCACGAGCAGTACTTC.

The V and J genes are TRBV18 and TRBJ2-7, with D uncertain. Trimming removed 1 base from V and 4 bases from J, with 14 bases in between. This CDR3 spans 15 amino acids. Germline V lookup: CDR1 KGHSH, CDR2 LQKENI. The CDR3 loop reads CASSPRALKVYEQYF. In nucleotides, the CDR3 is TGTGCCAGCTCACCACGCGCCCTTAAAGTTTACGAGCAGTACTTC.

The J gene is TRBJ2-3, the V gene TRBV27; TRBD2 matches 8 bases. J gave up 2 bases and V 2 bases, and 6 bases lay outside the gene matches. The CDR3 covers 16 residues. The germline V gene has CDR1 MNHEY and CDR2 SMNVEV (reference sequence). CDR3 coding DNA: TGTGCCAGCAGTTTAAAAGCGGGGGTCTTCACAGATACGCAGTATTTT. Its protein is CASSLKAGVFTDTQYF.

This clone occurred many times. V usage is TRBV6-1 and J usage is TRBJ1-2; D is unresolved. This CDR3 spans 11 amino acids. Germline-derived CDR1 and CDR2 are MNHNS and SASEGT. V lost 7 bases and J 8 bases, leaving 11 bases between the germline ends. In DNA form, the CDR3 reads TGTGCCAGCAATGGACTGAGGGGCTACACCTTC. Translating gives CASNGLRGYTF.

The V gene is TRBV5-5, the J gene TRBJ2-7; TRBD1 agrees at 7 bases. The V gene end was trimmed by 4 bases and the J gene end by 0 bases; junction bases not matched to a gene: 7. This CDR3 spans 15 amino acids. Germline CDR1 is SGHKS and CDR2 is YYEKEE (reference sequence). The DNA of the CDR3 is TGTGCCAGCAGCGGACAGGACCTCCTCTCCTACGAGCAGTACTTC. Its translation is CASSGQDLLSYEQYF.

The chain has TRBV7-2 and TRBJ1-2; unclear D gene. Deletions cut 2 bases from V and 5 bases from J, with 12 bases between. The CDR3 is 14 amino acids. Germline V gene lookup returns CDR1 SGHTA and CDR2 FQGNSA. The CDR3 region has the DNA TGTGCCAGCAGCTTATTTCGGGGAGGGTATGGCTACACCTTC. This encodes CASSLFRGGYGYTF.

The gene calls are TRBV7-2 and TRBJ1-2; D might be TRBD1 (5 bases). In germline, CDR1 is SGHTA, CDR2 FQGNSA. The CDR3 sequence is 15 residues long. The ends were cut back, 3 bases at V and 8 bases at J, with 19 bases in the middle. CDR3 loop: CASSFQGGRVVGYTF. The CDR3 nucleotides are TGTGCCAGCAGCTTTCAGGGTGGCAGGGTCGTAGGCTACACCTTC.

The CDR3 region is CASSATPGQSYEQYF. DNA for the CDR3: TGTGCCAGCAGTGCCACCCCTGGCCAGTCCTACGAGCAGTACTTC. The V gene is TRBV9, the J gene TRBJ2-7; no firm D call. The CDR3 consists of 15 residues. In germline, CDR1 is SGDLS, CDR2 YYNGEE. Trimming cost V 5 bases and J 1 base, with 16 bases left between them.

This clone was seen a few times. The V and J genes are TRBV12-5 and TRBJ1-5; D perhaps matches TRBD1 (5 bases). V was shortened by 1 base and J by 12 bases, with 13 bases between the two germline ends. CDR1 LGHNT and CDR2 FRNRAP come from the germline V gene. The CDR3 loop spans 13 amino acids. Here the CDR3 DNA reads TGTGCTAGTGGTTTGGCCGGGGGGGACGTCCAGCATTTT. It yields the protein CASGLAGGDVQHF.

This clone occurred once. The chain is built from TRBV5-1 and TRBJ2-3; D possibly corresponds to TRBD1 (5 bases). Germline CDR1 reads SGHRS; CDR2 reads YFSETQ. Trimming cost V 3 bases and J 2 bases, with 19 bases left between them. This CDR3 comprises 17 residues. The chain's CDR3 is CASSYPPGHEDTDTQYF. CDR3 nucleotides: TGCGCCAGCAGCTACCCTCCTGGACATGAAGACACAGATACGCAGTATTTT.

The chain carries TRBV27 and TRBJ2-4; D ambiguous. The CDR3 sequence is 14 residues long. Trimming stripped 4 bases from V and 1 base from J, with 8 bases between. Per germline, CDR1 MNHEY and CDR2 SMNVEV (reference sequence). The CDR3 here is CASSSWAAKNIQYF. DNA of the CDR3: TGTGCCAGCAGTTCGTGGGCCGCCAAAAACATTCAGTACTTC.

This clone was seen just once. V is TRBV5-5 and J is TRBJ2-5; a possible D gene is TRBD2 (6 bases). Per the germline V gene, CDR1 is SGHKS and CDR2 is YYEKEE (reference sequence). V dropped 5 bases and J dropped 0 bases, with 11 bases sitting between them. The CDR3 is 14 residues long. The CDR3 protein is CASSGTEYQETQYF. The CDR3 DNA reads as TGTGCCAGCAGTGGGACTGAGTACCAAGAGACCCAGTACTTC.

This clone showed up just once. The sample contains more than one DNA sequence encoding this CDR3. The J gene is TRBJ2-5, the V gene TRBV5-1; D unclear. The CDR3 has 12 amino acids. Trimming took off 7 bases at V and 2 bases at J, with 9 bases between the two ends. Germline CDR1 SGHRS, CDR2 YFSETQ. The DNA of the CDR3 is TGCGCCAGCTCCTTGGTACAAGAGACCCAGTACTTC. This codes for CASSLVQETQYF.

The chain couples TRBV15 to TRBJ2-3, with 8 bases lining up with TRBD1. J gave up 2 bases and V 0 bases, and 7 bases lay outside the gene matches. The CDR3 sequence is 17 residues long. Looked up from germline, CDR1 is LNHNV and CDR2 is YYDKDF (reference sequence). The CDR3 DNA follows: TGTGCCACCAGCAGAGATATTTGGCAGGGGGCCACAGATACGCAGTATTTT. The encoded protein is CATSRDIWQGATDTQYF.

This clone was counted between two and nine times. The chain joins TRBV18 to TRBJ2-5; possible D gene TRBD2, 5 bases. The CDR3 sequence is 15 residues long. In germline, CDR1 is KGHSH, CDR2 LQKENI. V lost 3 bases to trimming and J lost 4 bases, with 15 bases between them. CDR3 region: CASSPTGIIGETQYF. CDR3 DNA sequence: TGTGCCAGCTCACCCACCGGGATTATAGGAGAGACCCAGTACTTC.

V and J are TRBV7-9 and TRBJ2-5; 8 bases agree with TRBD1. From germline, CDR1 is SEHNR and CDR2 FQNEAQ (reference sequence). The CDR3 spans 17 residues. V lost 5 bases and J lost 1; bases outside the gene matches: 12. Here the CDR3 reads CASSPTGVIPRQETQYF. The DNA of the CDR3 is TGTGCCAGCAGCCCGACAGGGGTCATACCCCGCCAAGAGACCCAGTACTTC.

This rearrangement joins TRBV25-1 to TRBJ2-3, with 8 bases identical to TRBD2. V lost 4 bases and J lost 5; bases outside the gene matches: 2. CDR1 and CDR2 from the germline V gene are MGHDK and SYGVNS. This CDR3 region has 13 residues. For the CDR3, the DNA is TGTGCCAGCAGTGGCGGGAGGTTAGATACGCAGTATTTT. It yields the protein CASSGGRLDTQYF.

The chain combines TRBV4-1 with TRBJ2-7; 10 bases match TRBD2. The junction had 8 bases not matched to a gene; V was cut back by 3 bases and J by 3 bases. Germline CDR1 reads MGHRA; CDR2 reads YSYEKL. There are 16 residues in the CDR3. The CDR3 region has the DNA TGCGCCAGCAGCCAGGGGGCAGCGGGGGGGTTCTACGAGCAGTACTTC. Residues: CASSQGAAGGFYEQYF.

This clone occurred a few times. The V gene is TRBV7-6, the J gene TRBJ1-2; tentatively, D is TRBD1 (6 bases). The V end was cut by 5 bases, the J end by 3 bases, with 13 bases between. CDR3 length: 14 amino acids. The V gene's germline CDR1 is SGHVS and CDR2 FNYEAQ. Here the CDR3 DNA reads TGTGCCAGCAGCCCCCGGGCAGGGGACTATGGCTACACCTTC. This encodes CASSPRAGDYGYTF. Complete variable domain (other parts from reference TRBV7-6 and TRBJ1-2): GAGVSQSPRYKVTKRGQDVALRCDPISGHVSLYWYRQALGQGPEFLTYFNYEAQQDKSGLPNDRFSAERPEGSISTLTIQRTEQRDSAMYRCASSPRAGDYGYTFGSGTRLTVV.

V gene TRBV15 combines with J gene TRBJ1-5; tentative D call: TRBD1 (6 bases). Looked up from germline, CDR1 is LNHNV and CDR2 is YYDKDF (reference sequence). The length of the CDR3 is 16 residues. V was pared by 2 bases and J by 1 base, with 12 bases between. This CDR3 reads CATSRRGAGSNQPQHF. As DNA, the CDR3 is TGTGCCACCAGCAGACGGGGGGCAGGGAGCAATCAGCCCCAGCATTTT.

V is TRBV2 and J is TRBJ2-7, with 8 nucleotides matching TRBD1. This CDR3 region has 14 residues. The trim removed 2 bases at V and 4 bases at J, leaving 4 bases unmatched. Germline values: CDR1 SNHLY, CDR2 FYNNEI. CDR3 in amino acids: CASSEQGALYEQYF. The CDR3 bases are TGTGCCAGCAGTGAACAGGGGGCGCTTTACGAGCAGTACTTC.

The chain carries TRBV5-6 and TRBJ2-1; 7 positions agree with TRBD1. With 2 bases clipped from V and 8 bases from J, the junction kept 10 bases outside the gene matches. The CDR3 has 15 residues. From germline, CDR1 is SGHDT and CDR2 YYEEEE. CDR3 amino acids: CASSLPGTVGDEQFF. The CDR3 DNA follows: TGTGCCAGCAGCTTACCGGGGACAGTAGGCGATGAGCAGTTCTTC.

The V and J genes are TRBV9 and TRBJ1-1; 9 bases align to TRBD1. The germline CDR1 and CDR2 sequences are SGDLS and YYNGEE. Unmatched junction bases numbered 6, after V lost 3 bases and J lost 9 bases. This CDR3 is 13 amino acids long. The CDR3 spells CASSEQGAGQAFF. Here the CDR3 DNA reads TGTGCCAGCAGCGAACAGGGGGCGGGTCAAGCTTTCTTT.

V and J are TRBV9 and TRBJ2-1, with 7 bases that match TRBD1. In germline, CDR1 is SGDLS, CDR2 YYNGEE. The CDR3 contains 15 residues. Germline trimming cut 0 bases from V and 8 bases from J; bases unmatched to any gene: 8. DNA for the CDR3: TGTGCCAGCAGCGTAGCAGGGGGTTTCTATGATGAGCAGTTCTTC. It encodes CASSVAGGFYDEQFF.

The V gene is TRBV28, the J gene TRBJ2-2; 7 nucleotides match TRBD2. Per germline, CDR1 MDHEN and CDR2 SYDVKM. The length of the CDR3 is 15 residues. The ends lost 7 bases at V and 1 base at J; junction bases unmatched: 6. The CDR3 sequence: CASTTRGENTGELFF. In nucleotides, the CDR3 is TGTGCCAGCACCACCCGGGGGGAGAACACCGGGGAGCTGTTTTTT.

A word on this clone: The sample contains more than one DNA sequence encoding this CDR3. The chain links TRBV6-5 to TRBJ2-7; 10 bases match TRBD2. Per the germline V gene, CDR1 is MNHEY and CDR2 is SVGAGI. The V segment lost 2 bases and the J segment 3 bases; nucleotides outside the gene matches: 4. This CDR3 contains 15 residues. The CDR3 region has the DNA TGTGCCAGCAGTTACGGGCTAGCGGGGGACTACGAGCAGTACTTC. Protein sequence: CASSYGLAGDYEQYF.

V is TRBV5-4 and J is TRBJ2-7, with 8 nucleotides matching TRBD2. CDR3 length: 17 amino acids. CDR1 and CDR2 from the germline V gene are SGHNT and YYREEE (reference sequence). Trimming at V came to 0 bases and at J to 3 bases, leaving 11 bases not matched to a gene. The CDR3 DNA reads TGTGCCAGCAGCTTGGAAGGGAGCGGGGGAATACTCTACGAGCAGTACTTC. This translates into CASSLEGSGGILYEQYF.

This clone appeared a few times. The rearrangement links TRBV15 to TRBJ2-5; possible D gene TRBD2, 7 bases. CDR1 is LNHNV and CDR2 is YYDKDF in the germline V gene (reference sequence). V shed 0 bases and J shed 4 bases, with 15 bases lying between them. This CDR3 is 16 amino acids long. CDR3 amino acids: CATSRERGGAGETQYF. The CDR3 DNA is TGTGCCACCAGCAGAGAACGTGGGGGGGCCGGAGAGACCCAGTACTTC.

The chain combines TRBV9 with TRBJ2-5; D call uncertain. This CDR3 is built from 13 residues. Germline V gene sequence: CDR1 SGDLS, CDR2 YYNGEE. V was trimmed by 2 bases and J by 2 bases, leaving 7 bases between them. The CDR3 here is CASSVASQETQYF. DNA of the CDR3: TGTGCCAGCAGCGTCGCGTCACAAGAGACCCAGTACTTC.